These T cell receptor beta chains were read from a single sample in a study of blood T cell repertoires in COVID-19. Profiled with immunoSEQ multiplex PCR; TCRdb holds only in-frame clones, not every one. Found here are some 160,000 clones, about 82% of them singletons; the top ten hold 6.5% to 7%. The sequenced sample consisted of peripheral blood. The source is a man between 65 and 79 years old with active or convalescent COVID-19. CDR3s include the opening cysteine and the closing phenylalanine or tryptophan. D genes are given only for firm matches. Size is stated for part of the rows, as once, few or many counts, or as a class when the clone is expanded.

cdr3_aa	cdr3_nt	clone_size	j_call	d_call	cdr3_length	v_call
CSASPLQGAHTEAFF	TGCAGTGCTAGTCCGCTCCAGGGGGCTCACACTGAAGCTTTCTTT	NA	TRBJ1-1	TRBD1	15	TRBV20-1
CASIKGGLAGRLVNEQFF	TGTGCCAGCATTAAAGGGGGACTAGCGGGAAGGTTGGTGAATGAGCAGTTCTTC	NA	TRBJ2-1	TRBD2	18	TRBV2
CASSDLTSGSNEQFF	TGCGCCAGCAGTGATTTGACTAGCGGGAGTAATGAGCAGTTCTTC	NA	TRBJ2-1	TRBD2	15	TRBV10-1
CASSQEGGQAANIQYF	TGCGCCAGCAGCCAAGAAGGGGGACAGGCTGCAAACATTCAGTACTTC	NA	TRBJ2-4	TRBD1	16	TRBV4-3
CASTISGSGANVLTF	TGTGCCAGCACCATCAGCGGGTCTGGGGCCAACGTCCTGACTTTC	once	TRBJ2-6	NA	15	TRBV6-5
CASRPSVQSYEQYF	TGTGCCAGTAGGCCCTCAGTCCAGTCCTACGAGCAGTACTTC	few	TRBJ2-7	NA	14	TRBV19
CASSVTGDYGYTF	TGTGCCAGCAGCGTGACAGGGGACTATGGCTACACCTTC	NA	TRBJ1-2	TRBD1	13	TRBV9
CASSSRQRTEAFF	TGTGCCAGCAGCTCGAGACAAAGAACTGAAGCTTTCTTT	once	TRBJ1-1	NA	13	TRBV7-9
CASSLVREVKETQYF	TGTGCCAGCAGCTTGGTCCGGGAAGTTAAGGAGACCCAGTACTTC	NA	TRBJ2-5	NA	15	TRBV5-6
CASSDRGLDYGYTF	TGTGCCAGCAGTGACAGGGGGCTTGACTATGGCTACACCTTC	few	TRBJ1-2	TRBD1	14	TRBV6-1
CASSLTGGADEQYF	TGTGCCAGCAGCTTGACAGGAGGAGCCGACGAGCAGTACTTC	NA	TRBJ2-7	NA	14	TRBV7-9
CASSLAGTYNEQFF	TGTGCCAGCAGTTTAGCGGGTACCTACAATGAGCAGTTCTTC	NA	TRBJ2-1	NA	14	TRBV28
CSAQGQYGYTF	TGCAGTGCTCAGGGACAGTATGGCTACACCTTC	NA	TRBJ1-2	TRBD1	11	TRBV20-1